A selection of T cell receptor beta chains follows, all from one sample in a study of post-analysis software for immune sequencing data. TCRdb redid the calling of the PCR reads with MiXCR, one entry per CDR3 protein. The sample yields 750,000 to 900,000 distinct CDR3 sequences, roughly 46% seen once. The sequenced sample was blood. The receptors derive from a girl aged 5-17 years with multiple sclerosis. Each CDR3 is given with its conserved first and last residue. A D gene is named only where the DNA matches it firmly. Not all rows give a size; the values are once, few, many and, for expanded clones, a class.

clone_size	d_call	v_call	j_call	cdr3_nt	cdr3_aa
few	TRBD2	TRBV4-3	TRBJ2-1	TGCGCCAGCAGCCTTCAGTGGACGGGGGGGAATGAGCAGTTCTTC	CASSLQWTGGNEQFF
.	.	TRBV20-1	TRBJ2-3	TGCAGTGCTAGAGAGGCTAGCGTGCTAGATACGCAGTATTTT	CSAREASVLDTQYF
.	TRBD2	TRBV27	TRBJ2-7	TGTGCCAGCAGTCTGCTAGCGGGACCTTCGGGGGAGCAGTACTTC	CASSLLAGPSGEQYF
.	TRBD1	TRBV7-2	TRBJ2-7	TGTGCCAGCAGCCCAGAGGGAGACAGGGTCGGCGAGCAGTACTTC	CASSPEGDRVGEQYF
few	.	TRBV2	TRBJ2-5	TGTGCCAGCAGTGAAGAGGAGGGAGAGACCCAGTACTTC	CASSEEEGETQYF
.	TRBD2	TRBV7-9	TRBJ2-1	TGTGCCAGCAGCTTAGTAGCGGGAGGGGGTGAGCAGTTCTTC	CASSLVAGGGEQFF
.	TRBD2	TRBV20-1	TRBJ2-7	TGCAGTGGCAAGGCGGGAGTAGGATACGAGCAGTACTTC	CSGKAGVGYEQYF
once	.	TRBV12-3/TRBV12-4	TRBJ1-2	TGTGCCAGCAGCGCGGGCGTCGGCAGCACCTTC	CASSAGVGSTF
.	.	TRBV29-1	TRBJ2-5	TGCAGCGTTTCGAATAGGGTGGGACAAGAGACCCAGTACTTC	CSVSNRVGQETQYF
once	.	TRBV28	TRBJ1-1	TGTGCCAGCAGTTTCCCCCCGAGTACTGAGGCTTTCTTT	CASSFPPSTEAFF
.	.	TRBV7-2	TRBJ2-4	TGTGCCAGCAGCTCGGGCACTCTGGTAAACATTCAGTACTTC	CASSSGTLVNIQYF
.	.	TRBV7-2	TRBJ2-2	TGTGCCAGCAGCTTAAGACTCCCCACCGGGGAGCTGTTTTTT	CASSLRLPTGELFF
many	TRBD1	TRBV10-3	TRBJ1-2	TGTGCCACCCACCTCGGACAGGGGTTGGGTGGCTACACCTTC	CATHLGQGLGGYTF
few	.	TRBV20-1	TRBJ2-7	TGCAGTGCTAGGGCGGAGGTCGGGTACTACGAGCAGTACTTC	CSARAEVGYYEQYF
.	.	TRBV20-1	TRBJ2-5	TGCAGTGCTCGGTTGCGGAACCAAGAGACCCAGTACTTC	CSARLRNQETQYF
few	TRBD2	TRBV27	TRBJ2-1	TGTGCCAGCAGTTTGGCGGGACTAGCGAGGAACAATGAGCAGTTCTTC	CASSLAGLARNNEQFF
few	TRBD1	TRBV15	TRBJ2-3	TGTGCCACCAGCGCTGGTGGACAGGGCAGAGATACGCAGTATTTT	CATSAGGQGRDTQYF
few	TRBD1	TRBV7-3	TRBJ2-1	TGTGCCAGCAGCCCGACAGGGGGGGACTACAATGAGCAGTTCTTC	CASSPTGGDYNEQFF
.	TRBD2	TRBV28	TRBJ2-1	TGTGCCAGCAGACCGAGCGGGAAGAGCTCCTACAATGAGCAGTTCTTC	CASRPSGKSSYNEQFF
few	.	TRBV14	TRBJ2-5	TGTGCCAGCAGCCATACCGGGACTTGGGAGACCCAGTACTTC	CASSHTGTWETQYF
.	TRBD1	TRBV7-2	TRBJ2-3	TGTGCCAGCAGCTCCAGGGGGCAGGGTACAGATACGCAGTATTTT	CASSSRGQGTDTQYF
.	TRBD1	TRBV15	TRBJ1-5	TGTGCCACCAGCAGTATGTGGGGACAGGGGAGCAATCAGCCCCAGCATTTT	CATSSMWGQGSNQPQHF
few	.	TRBV29-1	TRBJ1-1	TGCAGCACCAAGCAAGGGTCTGTCACTGAAGCTTTCTTT	CSTKQGSVTEAFF
.	.	TRBV10-3	TRBJ2-3	TGTGCCATCAGTGAACCAGGACTAACTACAAGGGGGCTAGATACGCAGTATTTT	CAISEPGLTTRGLDTQYF
few	.	TRBV7-3	TRBJ1-1	TGTGCCAGCAGCTTAGGACCGATGAACGCTGAAGCTTTCTTT	CASSLGPMNAEAFF
.	.	TRBV9	TRBJ2-3	TGTGCCAGCAGCCCCTTCTACACAGATACGCAGTATTTT	CASSPFYTDTQYF
.	TRBD1	TRBV27	TRBJ2-5	TGTGCCAGCAGGCCCCTAGACAGGGAAGAGACCCAGTACTTC	CASRPLDREETQYF
.	TRBD1	TRBV9	TRBJ2-7	TGTGCCAGCAGCGCACAATCCGGACAGGGCTACGAGCAGTACTTC	CASSAQSGQGYEQYF
.	TRBD1	TRBV2	TRBJ2-6	TGTGCCAGCAGTTGGACAGGGGGAGTTTTAGGGGCCAACGTCCTGACTTTC	CASSWTGGVLGANVLTF
few	.	TRBV20-1	TRBJ2-5	TGCAGTGCTAGAGATCCGGCTAGGGCCGGAGAGACCCAGTACTTC	CSARDPARAGETQYF
.	TRBD1	TRBV7-9	TRBJ2-2	TGTGCCAGCAGCCAATTCCCGGGACAGCCCGGGGAGCTGTTTTTT	CASSQFPGQPGELFF
.	.	TRBV10-3	TRBJ2-7	TGTGCCATCGGGGGTTCACAGGGCTACGAGCAGTACTTC	CAIGGSQGYEQYF
.	TRBD2	TRBV7-8	TRBJ2-3	TGTGCCAGCAGCTCAATCGGGACTAGCGGGAGGGCCGCGCAGTATTTT	CASSSIGTSGRAAQYF
.	.	TRBV20-1	TRBJ2-7	TGCAGTGGCCTTCTACAAAAAGGCTCCTACGAGCAGTACTTC	CSGLLQKGSYEQYF
.	.	TRBV28	TRBJ2-5	TGTGCCAGCAGTTTATACCTCAGAAACCAAGAGACCCAGTACTTC	CASSLYLRNQETQYF
few	TRBD2	TRBV6-6	TRBJ2-1	TGTGCCAGCAGTAACCTAGCGGTCCACTACAATGAGCAGTTCTTC	CASSNLAVHYNEQFF
.	TRBD1	TRBV27	TRBJ2-1	TGTGCCAGCGGGGACAGCTCCTACAATGAGCAGTTCTTC	CASGDSSYNEQFF
few	.	TRBV6-5	TRBJ1-1	TGTGCCAGCATCCCAAGGTCAGGGGCGAACACTGAAGCTTTCTTT	CASIPRSGANTEAFF
.	TRBD1	TRBV27	TRBJ1-2	TGTGCCACCCTTGACAGGGGCTATGGCTACACCTTC	CATLDRGYGYTF
.	.	TRBV4-1	TRBJ2-3	TGCGCCAGCAGCCAAGATCCATGGTTGGATACGCAGTATTTT	CASSQDPWLDTQYF
.	TRBD1	TRBV27	TRBJ2-7	TGTGCCAGCACTGCAACGACAGGGGTGGGCGAGCAGTACTTC	CASTATTGVGEQYF
.	.	TRBV7-9	TRBJ2-7	TGTGCCAGCAGCTTAGCGGGAAACGTAAACGAGCAGTACTTC	CASSLAGNVNEQYF
.	TRBD1	TRBV11-3	TRBJ2-4	TGTGCCAGCAGCTCCGGGACAGGGGGCGGCAAAAACATTCAGTACTTC	CASSSGTGGGKNIQYF
few	.	TRBV20-1	TRBJ2-1	TGCAGTGCTAGAGAACCTTCCAGGCTGTTGGATGAGCAGTTCTTC	CSAREPSRLLDEQFF
.	TRBD2	TRBV4-2	TRBJ2-3	TGTGCCAGCAGCCCATATAGCGGGAAGGGGGATACGCAGTATTTT	CASSPYSGKGDTQYF
.	.	TRBV5-1	TRBJ2-1	TGCGCCAGCGGGCCGGGCCCAGGCAGGGATGAGCAGTTCTTC	CASGPGPGRDEQFF
.	TRBD1	TRBV24-1	TRBJ2-1	TGTGCCACCTCTGCTGGGACAGGGGCCCAATCCTACAATGAGCAGTTCTTC	CATSAGTGAQSYNEQFF
.	.	TRBV4-2	TRBJ1-6	TGTGCCAGCAGCCATCCTAGGCAGGGCGGTGATAATTCACCCCTCCACTTT	CASSHPRQGGDNSPLHF
.	.	TRBV5-1	TRBJ1-1	TGCGCCAACAGCTTGGGGGGTATTGGATTTCAGTACACTGAAGCTTTCTTT	CANSLGGIGFQYTEAFF